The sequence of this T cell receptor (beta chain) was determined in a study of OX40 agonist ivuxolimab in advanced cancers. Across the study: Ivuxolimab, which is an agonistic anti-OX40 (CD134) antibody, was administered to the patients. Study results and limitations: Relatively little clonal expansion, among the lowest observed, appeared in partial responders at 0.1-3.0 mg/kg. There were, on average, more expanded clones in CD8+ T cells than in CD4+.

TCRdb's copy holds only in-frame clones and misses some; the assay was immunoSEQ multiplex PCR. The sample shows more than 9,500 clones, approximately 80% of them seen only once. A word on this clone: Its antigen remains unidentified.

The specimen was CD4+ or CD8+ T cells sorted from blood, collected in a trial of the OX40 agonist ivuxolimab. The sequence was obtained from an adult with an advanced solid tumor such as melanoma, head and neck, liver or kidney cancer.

This chain's CDR3 is CASSEPQGPSTDTQYF. CDR3 coding DNA: TGTGCCAGCAGTGAACCACAGGGCCCTAGCACAGATACGCAGTATTTT. The chain joins TRBV6-1 to TRBJ2-3; D might be TRBD1 (6 bases). Germline lookup yields CDR1 MNHNS and CDR2 SASEGT. With 2 bases removed from V and 0 bases from J, the gap between germline ends came to 12 bases. The CDR3 consists of 16 residues.